This TCR beta chain derives from a study of Ad26.COV2.S vaccination and SARS-CoV-2 variants. The overall study: Doses of Ad26.COV2.S were injected into muscle once or twice, 56 days apart. Study results and caveats: In vaccinated individuals, spike-specific CD8+ and CD4+ T cell responses reportedly displayed substantial breadth.

The treatment was: some 20 received Ad26.COV2.S at low or high dose, single or two shots; about 5 received placebo; per-sample allocation not given. Repertoires come from day 63 after the first vaccine or placebo injection. An Ad26 vector was used to express Wuhan-strain SARS-CoV-2 spike as the vaccine. This clone came up once. Its antigen is unidentified. The repertoire was sequenced with immunoSEQ multiplex PCR; TCRdb's copy has only in-frame clones and lacks some. Of roughly 500,000 clones in the sample, roughly nine tenths were seen once. The sequence derives from a person aged 18-60 years who received the Ad26.COV2.S COVID-19 vaccine or a placebo. The sequencing here drew on peripheral blood, taken in a trial of Ad26.COV2.S vaccine versus placebo.

Here the CDR3 reads CASRRPGARGEQYF. CDR3 bases: TGTGCCAGCAGAAGACCCGGGGCCAGGGGCGAGCAGTACTTC. The chain uses TRBV5-6 and TRBJ2-7; TRBD1 might be the D (6 bases). V gave up 5 bases and J gave up 6 bases, with 18 bases separating them. CDR1 is SGHDT and CDR2 is YYEEEE in the germline V gene. CDR3 size: 14 residues.